This TCR beta chain was sequenced during a study of Graves' ophthalmopathy and Graves' hyperthyroidism. Stable hyperthyroidism denotes an absence of ophthalmopathy throughout 18 months of follow-up. This clonotype came up a few times. Trimming took 5 bases from V and 5 from J, leaving 13 bases between them. Germline values: CDR1 MDHEN, CDR2 SYDVKM. The CDR3 length is 13 residues. For repertoire sequencing, the TCR beta CDR3 regions were amplified from RNA transcripts. HTBI primers served in a first-round RT-PCR, which a second-round multiplex PCR followed. TCRdb redid the calling of the multiplex PCR reads with MiXCR, one entry per CDR3 protein. The sample lists hundreds of thousands of distinct CDR3 sequences, approximately 21% occurring once.

V gene TRBV28 combines with J gene TRBJ2-7, with a weak D call TRBD1 (6 bases). The TCR originated in a woman aged 18-29 years with stable Graves' hyperthyroidism. Some clones in this sample may be carry-over from other donors' samples. The sequenced material came from peripheral blood. CDR3 coding DNA: TGTGCCAGCAGTCAGGGCTCAGGGGACGAGCAGTACTTC. Translating gives CASSQGSGDEQYF.